The rows below give T cell receptor beta chains drawn from one sample of a study of CD8 T cells in ankylosing spondylitis. TCRdb re-called the 5' RACE reads with MiXCR, one entry per CDR3 protein. The repertoire holds some 200,000 distinct CDR3 sequences, with 9.5% to 15% as singletons. Input material: blood, either unsorted or a sorted T cell fraction (not recorded which). Every receptor here comes from a male donor with ankylosing spondylitis or in good health (not recorded which). The CDR3 runs from the conserved cysteine through the conserved F or W. The order of the fields is CDR3 DNA, CDR3 protein, J gene, clone size, CDR3 length, D gene, V gene. D genes are given only for firm matches. Not all rows give a size; the values are once, few, many and, for expanded clones, a class.

TGTGCCAGCAGCTCGCTAGAGGACAGGGGGGAAGGTAGCGGGGGATTAACCTACGAGCAGTACTTC | CASSSLEDRGEGSGGLTYEQYF | TRBJ2-7 | few | 22 | . | TRBV7-8
TGTGCCAGCAGCACAAGGGACCACCAAGAGACCCAGTACTTC | CASSTRDHQETQYF | TRBJ2-5 | . | 14 | . | TRBV11-2
TGTGCCAGCAGTAACGGACCCACCTACGAGCAGTACTTC | CASSNGPTYEQYF | TRBJ2-7 | . | 13 | . | TRBV6-5
TGTGCCAGCAGCTCGACAGGATACCAGGTTCAGGAGACCCAGTACTTC | CASSSTGYQVQETQYF | TRBJ2-5 | . | 16 | . | TRBV5-8
TGTGCCAGCAGTTACCCACCCCTGGACGGCACAGATACGCAGTATTTT | CASSYPPLDGTDTQYF | TRBJ2-3 | . | 16 | . | TRBV6-5
TGCAGTGCTAGCGCCCTAGGAATCAGCTCCTACAATGAGCAGTTCTTC | CSASALGISSYNEQFF | TRBJ2-1 | . | 16 | . | TRBV20-1
TGTGCCAGCAGCAAACTAGCGGAGGGGCCTAACGAGCAGTACTTC | CASSKLAEGPNEQYF | TRBJ2-7 | . | 15 | TRBD2 | TRBV7-6
TGCGCCAGCAGTGGAATGCTGGCGGGGCCCCCCTACGAGCAGTACTTC | CASSGMLAGPPYEQYF | TRBJ2-7 | . | 16 | . | TRBV10-2
TGTGCCATCAGTGAGTCGATCGGCGGGAGTGGCACAGATACGCAGTATTTT | CAISESIGGSGTDTQYF | TRBJ2-3 | few | 17 | TRBD2 | TRBV10-3
TGCAGCGTTGTACTACCTGCCTTGGGGCCTCCCGCTACGACCCAGTACTTC | CSVVLPALGPPATTQYF | TRBJ2-5 | many | 17 | . | TRBV29-1
TGTGCCAGCAGCTTTAGCGGGAGGGTGGATACGCAGTATTTT | CASSFSGRVDTQYF | TRBJ2-3 | . | 14 | TRBD2 | TRBV5-6
TGTGCCAGCAGTTTCCCGGGAGAAGCTTTCTTT | CASSFPGEAFF | TRBJ1-1 | . | 11 | . | TRBV12-3/TRBV12-4
TGTGCCAGCTCTCTCACGGGACAGGCGTCCTACGAGCAGTACTTC | CASSLTGQASYEQYF | TRBJ2-7 | . | 15 | TRBD1 | TRBV18
TGCAGCGTTCAAGGGGACCACGGAGATACGCAGTATTTT | CSVQGDHGDTQYF | TRBJ2-3 | . | 13 | . | TRBV29-1
TGTGCCAGCAGTTTCATCGTCGGGGGGAGAGCTTTCTTT | CASSFIVGGRAFF | TRBJ1-1 | few | 13 | . | TRBV12-3/TRBV12-4
TGTGCCAGTAGTCCAGAAGTAGCGACCTACGAGCAGTACTTC | CASSPEVATYEQYF | TRBJ2-7 | few | 14 | . | TRBV19
TGCAGTGCTAGGTATGGACTAGCGGAATACAATGAGCAGTTCTTC | CSARYGLAEYNEQFF | TRBJ2-1 | . | 15 | TRBD2 | TRBV20-1
TGCAGCGTTGAAGAGGGGTCTGAGATGGGGGACACAGATACGCAGTATTTT | CSVEEGSEMGDTDTQYF | TRBJ2-3 | few | 17 | . | TRBV29-1
TGCAGCGTTGAAGGGGAGACTAGTACCAATGAGCAGTTCTTC | CSVEGETSTNEQFF | TRBJ2-1 | . | 14 | . | TRBV29-1
TGCGCCAGCGAGGCGGGGGAAGGAACCGGGGAGCTGTTTTTT | CASEAGEGTGELFF | TRBJ2-2 | few | 14 | TRBD2 | TRBV4-1
TGTGCCAGCAGTGACGAAGGGGGTCTGGGGGCCAACGTCCTGACTTTC | CASSDEGGLGANVLTF | TRBJ2-6 | . | 16 | . | TRBV6-1
TGTGCCAGCAGAGACGACCGGGTTCACCATGAGCAGTTCTTC | CASRDDRVHHEQFF | TRBJ2-1 | . | 14 | . | TRBV9
TGTGCCAGCAGTTCCCCCGGCCACGAGCAGTACTTC | CASSSPGHEQYF | TRBJ2-7 | . | 12 | . | TRBV27
TGTGCCAGCATCCGGGAGGGTCTCCTAAGGGCTTTCTTT | CASIREGLLRAFF | TRBJ1-1 | few | 13 | . | TRBV2
TGTGCCAGCAGTTACTCGGGACTCCTAAGGTACACTGAAGCTTTCTTT | CASSYSGLLRYTEAFF | TRBJ1-1 | . | 16 | . | TRBV6-5
TGCGCCAGCAGCCAAGTGGGTAGTGGCGATGAAGCTTTCTTT | CASSQVGSGDEAFF | TRBJ1-1 | . | 14 | . | TRBV4-1
TGCGCCAGCAGCCCCGAACTAGCGAATGAGCAGTTCTTC | CASSPELANEQFF | TRBJ2-1 | . | 13 | TRBD2 | TRBV4-1
TGTGCCAGCAGTTACGGGGGCCATGAGCAGTTCTTC | CASSYGGHEQFF | TRBJ2-1 | . | 12 | . | TRBV6-5
TGCGCCAGCAGACAGAGACTTCTAAACACCGGGGAGCTGTTTTTT | CASRQRLLNTGELFF | TRBJ2-2 | many | 15 | . | TRBV5-1
TGCAGTGCTGCCGGGACTAGCGGGAGCAATGAGCAGTTCTTC | CSAAGTSGSNEQFF | TRBJ2-1 | . | 14 | TRBD2 | TRBV20-1
TGTGCCAGCAGCCGGACAGGGGTTGGTGAGCAGTTCTTC | CASSRTGVGEQFF | TRBJ2-1 | . | 13 | TRBD1 | TRBV7-2
TGTGCCAGCAGTTACTCTGCGGACGGATTCCCCTCCTACGAGCAGTACTTC | CASSYSADGFPSYEQYF | TRBJ2-7 | . | 17 | . | TRBV6-2/TRBV6-3
TGTGCCAGCAGCTTGGCCGGGACTGGATCCACAGATACGCAGTATTTT | CASSLAGTGSTDTQYF | TRBJ2-3 | . | 16 | . | TRBV5-5
TGCACCAGCAGAATTAGCGGACCCCCTCAGATCGGCGAGCAGTACTTC | CTSRISGPPQIGEQYF | TRBJ2-7 | . | 16 | . | TRBV1
TGTGCCAGCAGAAACGACGGCCCGCGTACCTACGAGCAGTACTTC | CASRNDGPRTYEQYF | TRBJ2-7 | once | 15 | . | TRBV6-2/TRBV6-3
TGCGCCAGCAGCCAAGATACACAGTTTTACGAGCAGTACTTC | CASSQDTQFYEQYF | TRBJ2-7 | . | 14 | . | TRBV4-1
TGTGCCAGCAGTATGAGGACAGGTTCCCACGAGCAGTACTTC | CASSMRTGSHEQYF | TRBJ2-7 | few | 14 | TRBD1 | TRBV12-3/TRBV12-4
TGTGCCAGCAGGCTAGGAGATACGCAGTATTTT | CASRLGDTQYF | TRBJ2-3 | many | 11 | . | TRBV27
TGTGCCAGCAGCTACCAGCCAGGGGGTGGCACAGATACGCAGTATTTT | CASSYQPGGGTDTQYF | TRBJ2-3 | . | 16 | TRBD1 | TRBV3-1
TGTGCCAGCAGTGACCTCGCAGGGGGCTCGAACGAGCAGTACTTC | CASSDLAGGSNEQYF | TRBJ2-7 | few | 15 | TRBD1 | TRBV6-1
TGTGCCAGCAGTAGGACAGGGGACATGGAGACCCAGTACTTC | CASSRTGDMETQYF | TRBJ2-5 | few | 14 | TRBD1 | TRBV6-1
TGTGCCAGCAGTTACGGCCTCGGCACTGAAGCTTTCTTT | CASSYGLGTEAFF | TRBJ1-1 | few | 13 | . | TRBV6-5
TGTGCCAGCAGCTTAGTCGCTTCCAGAGATAGCAATCAGCCCCAGCATTTT | CASSLVASRDSNQPQHF | TRBJ1-5 | . | 17 | . | TRBV7-9